This TCR beta chain was retrieved from a study of cytomegalovirus exposure and HLA in healthy donors. Study at large: About 85 million unique TCR sequences came from HLA-typed donors in an early release. Study-wide results and caveats: Cytomegalovirus-associated TCR beta chains were listed, numbering 164. In all likelihood, a cluster of highly shared sequence variants was a sequencing artifact.

As regards this clone: Its matching antigen is unknown.

Primers: 60 Vbeta forward and 13 Jbeta reverse. Clones were read by immunoSEQ multiplex PCR, and TCRdb kept only the in-frame ones, dropping some. The data contain 150,000 to 200,000 clones, roughly 80% of them singletons. J was trimmed by 7 bases and V by 6 bases; bases with no gene match: 8. CDR1 and CDR2 (germline): SNHLY, FYNNEI. The CDR3 loop spans 14 amino acids. V usage is TRBV2 and J usage is TRBJ2-2; 7 positions match TRBD2. The sequence derives from a woman aged 45-60 years in good health and CMV-seronegative. Sequencing was performed on PBMCs. The CDR3 DNA reads TGTGCCAGCAGGGTGACTAGCAACGGCGGGGAGCTGTTTTTT. Protein: CASRVTSNGGELFF. The full variable domain, with the rest looked up from reference TRBV2 and TRBJ2-2, is EPEVTQTPSHQVTQMGQEVILRCVPISNHLYFYWYRQILGQKVEFLVSFYNNEISEKSEIFDDQFSVERPDGSNFTLKIRSTKLEDSAMYFCASRVTSNGGELFFGEGSRLTVL.